Reported below is one T cell receptor beta chain. The sample belongs to a study of blood T cell repertoires in COVID-19. The table came from immunoSEQ multiplex PCR; TCRdb's copy has only in-frame clones and leaves some out. This sample has roughly 400,000 clones; over 75% occur once, and the top ten carry roughly 1.4%. Sequencing used PBMCs or T cells enriched from blood (not recorded which). The origin of this receptor is a woman aged 18-30 years who had been exposed to COVID-19.

CDR3 nucleotide sequence: TGTGCCAGCAGTTCCGGGGGACTGGGGGACTACGAGCAGTACTTC. Encoded protein: CASSSGGLGDYEQYF. This chain connects TRBV28 to TRBJ2-7; the D gene is possibly TRBD2 (6 bases). Germline V gene sequence: CDR1 MDHEN, CDR2 SYDVKM. The CDR3 is made up of 15 amino acids. V was trimmed by 4 bases and J by 3 bases, leaving 16 bases between them.